This is a list of T cell receptor beta chains from one sample in a study of blood T cells in healthy people across ages. Each CDR3 protein is one row after TCRdb ran MiXCR on the 5' RACE reads. The sample lists approximately 2,000,000 distinct CDR3 sequences; roughly 43% were seen once. The sequenced sample consisted of blood. The receptors were sampled from a human donor in good health. Both conserved end residues are part of each CDR3. The order of the fields is CDR3 DNA, CDR3 protein, J gene, V gene, clone size, D gene. D genes are given only for firm matches. Clone size is given for some rows only: seen once, a few or many times, or a class if the clone is expanded.

TGTGCTAGCAGTGTAGCGGGTGCGAACACCGGGGAGCTGTTTTTT	CASSVAGANTGELFF	TRBJ2-2	TRBV7-7	-	TRBD2
TGTGCCAGCAGTTATCCCCCCCAGGCGGTATTGTTTGGCTACACCTTC	CASSYPPQAVLFGYTF	TRBJ1-2	TRBV6-5	-	-
TGCACCCGGGGGCGGGGGGAGGTTGAGCAGTTCTTC	CTRGRGEVEQFF	TRBJ2-1	TRBV20-1	-	TRBD2
TGCGCCAGCAGCGACACCGGGACAACAAATGAAAAACTGTTTTTT	CASSDTGTTNEKLFF	TRBJ1-4	TRBV5-1	-	-
TGTGCCAGCAGCCAAGAGGACGGCTCCTATGGCTACACCTTC	CASSQEDGSYGYTF	TRBJ1-2	TRBV4-2	-	-
TGTGCCAGCAGCTTAGGTAGAGCTTATACGCAGTATTTT	CASSLGRAYTQYF	TRBJ2-3	TRBV7-2	-	-
TGTGCCATAGGGTCCAACAGCAATCAGCCCCAGCATTTT	CAIGSNSNQPQHF	TRBJ1-5	TRBV10-3	few	-
TGCGCCAGCAGCTTTACGGGCAGGGGCGGAACTGAAGCTTTCTTT	CASSFTGRGGTEAFF	TRBJ1-1	TRBV5-1	-	-
TGTGCCAGCAGGTACATAGCGGGGAGCTCCTACAATGAGCAGTACTTC	CASRYIAGSSYNEQYF	TRBJ2-7	TRBV7-2	-	TRBD2
TGTGCCAGTTCACAATCCAGGGGGGGTTTTAGCAATGAGCAGTTCTTC	CASSQSRGGFSNEQFF	TRBJ2-1	TRBV7-2	few	-
TGTGCCAGCAGCTTAGTGTCAGGGAGGGGTTCTAACTATGGCTACACCTTC	CASSLVSGRGSNYGYTF	TRBJ1-2	TRBV7-2	few	-
TGCGCCAGCAGCTCTACTTCTTCTGTACGGGGGAGCAATGAGCAGTTCTTC	CASSSTSSVRGSNEQFF	TRBJ2-1	TRBV5-1	few	-
TGTGCCACCAGCAGAGATCGCGGTAGCGGGGGCCCAGGAGGGACCCAGTACTTC	CATSRDRGSGGPGGTQYF	TRBJ2-5	TRBV15	few	TRBD2
TGCGCCAGCAGCACCTACAGGGGGACCTACAATGAGCAGTACTTC	CASSTYRGTYNEQYF	TRBJ2-4	TRBV4-1	-	TRBD1
TGTGCCAGCAGCGTAGATGGGGTCGTGAACACTGAAGCTTTCTTT	CASSVDGVVNTEAFF	TRBJ1-1	TRBV9	-	-
TGCGCCAGCAGCCAAGAATGGGCGCCCGGGTCCTACGAGCAGTACTTC	CASSQEWAPGSYEQYF	TRBJ2-7	TRBV4-1	-	-
TGCAGTGCTATTTTCGGCAGAGAAGAGACCCAGTACTTC	CSAIFGREETQYF	TRBJ2-5	TRBV20-1	few	-
TGTGCCACCAGCAGAGATGAGGGGGAATTCGACGAGCAGTACTTC	CATSRDEGEFDEQYF	TRBJ2-7	TRBV15	few	-
TGCGCCAGCAGCCAAGATAAAGTGCGGGGGGTTTACGAGCAGTACTTC	CASSQDKVRGVYEQYF	TRBJ2-7	TRBV4-3	-	TRBD2
TGTGCCAGCAGCCCCCGGAACGTAGGAGCGGGGGGGCGTTCCCACGAGCAGTACTTC	CASSPRNVGAGGRSHEQYF	TRBJ2-7	TRBV7-9	-	TRBD2
TGCAGTGCTAGAGTACAGGGGGGCACCTATGGCTACACCTTC	CSARVQGGTYGYTF	TRBJ1-2	TRBV20-1	few	TRBD1
TGTGCCAGCAGTCTTACTAGCGGGATGTCCTACGAGCAGTACTTC	CASSLTSGMSYEQYF	TRBJ2-7	TRBV12-3/TRBV12-4	few	TRBD2
TGCGCCAGCAGCCAAGATGAGGGGGCGGAACTATATGGCTACACCTTC	CASSQDEGAELYGYTF	TRBJ1-2	TRBV4-3	few	TRBD1
TGTGCCAGCAGCTTAGAGGGCAGGGGAACCACCGCGCTCATCGATGAGCAGTTCTTC	CASSLEGRGTTALIDEQFF	TRBJ2-1	TRBV7-3	few	-
TGTGCCAGCAGTTACTCGAGCGGGGAATGGGACTATGGCTACACCTTC	CASSYSSGEWDYGYTF	TRBJ1-2	TRBV6-5	few	-
TGTGCCATCAGCGCCACCCACAGGGCTGGGGCCAACGTCCTGACTTTC	CAISATHRAGANVLTF	TRBJ2-6	TRBV10-3	few	-
TGTGCCAGCACACCACAGGGGGGGGCGATGGGCTACACCTTC	CASTPQGGAMGYTF	TRBJ1-2	TRBV27	-	TRBD1
TGTGCCAGCAGCTTATTCCCCCGGGTAATAGCCAATGAGCAGTTCTTC	CASSLFPRVIANEQFF	TRBJ2-1	TRBV7-9	few	-
TGTGCCAGCAGCGCCCACGGGTCTGGGGCCAACGTCCTGACTTTC	CASSAHGSGANVLTF	TRBJ2-6	TRBV9	-	-
TGCAGCGCTAGAGGGAGAGGGTCCGCCTACGAGCAGTACTTC	CSARGRGSAYEQYF	TRBJ2-7	TRBV20-1	-	-
TGTGCCAGCAGTTACTCTCCAGGAACCCATGAGCAGTTCTTC	CASSYSPGTHEQFF	TRBJ2-1	TRBV6-2/TRBV6-3	few	-
TGCGCCGGCAGTTTGCGCGGGGACGATACGCAGTATTTT	CAGSLRGDDTQYF	TRBJ2-3	TRBV5-1	-	-
TGTGCCAGCAGCAACCACAGGGGCCGGGTGAGCAATGAGCAGTTCTTC	CASSNHRGRVSNEQFF	TRBJ2-1	TRBV21-1	few	-
TGTGCCAGCAGCTTAACGGGCATGGCTGAAGCTTTCTTT	CASSLTGMAEAFF	TRBJ1-1	TRBV7-9	-	-
TGTGCCAGCAGTCCAGGGTTTAGCGTCGTCACAGATACGCAGTATTTT	CASSPGFSVVTDTQYF	TRBJ2-3	TRBV7-3	-	-
TGTGCCAGCAGTCTACCTTCAACTAATCAGCCCCAGCATTTT	CASSLPSTNQPQHF	TRBJ1-5	TRBV28	-	-
TGCAGCGTAGGACTAGCGGCAGATACGCAGTATTTT	CSVGLAADTQYF	TRBJ2-3	TRBV29-1	-	TRBD2